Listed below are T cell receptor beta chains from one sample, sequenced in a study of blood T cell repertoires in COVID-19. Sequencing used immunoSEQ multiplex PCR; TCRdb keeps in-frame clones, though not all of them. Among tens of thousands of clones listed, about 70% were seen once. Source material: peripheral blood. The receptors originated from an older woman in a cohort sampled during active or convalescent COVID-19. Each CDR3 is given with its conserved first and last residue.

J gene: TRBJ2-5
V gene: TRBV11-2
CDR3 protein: CASSLEGQGQETQYF

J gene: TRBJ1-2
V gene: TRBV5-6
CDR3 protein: CASSLPGQGYGYTF

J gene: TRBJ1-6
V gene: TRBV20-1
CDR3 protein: CSASMGVSYNSPLHF

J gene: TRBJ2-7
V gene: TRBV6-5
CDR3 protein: CASSLYRDSYEQYF

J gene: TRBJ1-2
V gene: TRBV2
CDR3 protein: CASNPDRPTYGYTF

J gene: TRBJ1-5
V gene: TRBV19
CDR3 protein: CASSIDLGQLAQHF

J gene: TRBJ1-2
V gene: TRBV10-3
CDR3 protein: CAIARQGYGYTF

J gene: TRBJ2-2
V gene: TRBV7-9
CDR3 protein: CASSLVIFGQGSTGELFF

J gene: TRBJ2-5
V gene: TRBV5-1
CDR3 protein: CASSLTGGPFQETQYF

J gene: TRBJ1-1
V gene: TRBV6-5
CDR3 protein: CASSQGGAEAFF

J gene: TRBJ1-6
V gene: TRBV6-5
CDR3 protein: CASKGQGGFYSPLHF

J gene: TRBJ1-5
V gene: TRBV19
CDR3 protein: CASSGGFNQPQHF

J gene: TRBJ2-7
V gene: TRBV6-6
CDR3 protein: CASSYQGPSSYEQYF

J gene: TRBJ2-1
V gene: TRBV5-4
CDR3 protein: CASSTSPGLAPREQFF

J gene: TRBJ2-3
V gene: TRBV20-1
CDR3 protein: CSASTVGTGHRTDTQYF

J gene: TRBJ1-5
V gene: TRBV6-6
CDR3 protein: CASLLHGTGNQPQHF

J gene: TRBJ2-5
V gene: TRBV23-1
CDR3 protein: CASSQSRTGEETQYF

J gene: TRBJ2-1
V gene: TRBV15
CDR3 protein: CATSRLTGAGDEQFF

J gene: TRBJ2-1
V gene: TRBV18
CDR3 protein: CASSPEQEAYNEQFF

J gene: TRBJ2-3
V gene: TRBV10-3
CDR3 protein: CAISELGGTTDTQYF

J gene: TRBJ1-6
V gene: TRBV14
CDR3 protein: CASSQAQVSPLHF

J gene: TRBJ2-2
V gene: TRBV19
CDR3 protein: CASSRSGGNTGELFF

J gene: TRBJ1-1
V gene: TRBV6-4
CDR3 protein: CASSATDSNTEAFF

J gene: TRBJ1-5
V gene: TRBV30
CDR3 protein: CAWTQTGFHQPQHF

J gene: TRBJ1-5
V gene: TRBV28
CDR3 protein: CASSFPQGAHQPQHF

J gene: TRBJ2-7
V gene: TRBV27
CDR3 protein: CASSLWGRGRFEQYF

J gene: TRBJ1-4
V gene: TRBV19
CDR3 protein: CASSNRNRPTNEKLFF

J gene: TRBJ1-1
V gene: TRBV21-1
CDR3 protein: CASSKGPTDKNTEAFF

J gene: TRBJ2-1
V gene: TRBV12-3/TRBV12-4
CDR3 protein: CASSPGYNEQFF

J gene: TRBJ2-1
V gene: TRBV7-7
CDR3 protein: CASSPRVAGGKFF

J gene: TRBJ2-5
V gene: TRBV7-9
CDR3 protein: CASRGTSYQETQYF

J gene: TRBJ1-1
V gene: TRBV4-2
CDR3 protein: CASSQDGGGMNTEAFF

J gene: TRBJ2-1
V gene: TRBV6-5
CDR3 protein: CASRGLAGLGEQFF

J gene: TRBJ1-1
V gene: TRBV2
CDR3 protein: CASSDLGRVNTEAFF

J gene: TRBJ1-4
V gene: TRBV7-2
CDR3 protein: CASSFTGLGTNEKLFF

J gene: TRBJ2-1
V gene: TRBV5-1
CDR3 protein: CASSSGTSGANEQFF

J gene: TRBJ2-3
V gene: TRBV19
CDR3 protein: CASSWLAGSRDTQYF

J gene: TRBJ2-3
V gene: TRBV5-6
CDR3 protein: CASSTGLAGGPTDTQYF

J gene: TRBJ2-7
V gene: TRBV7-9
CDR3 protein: CASSLEHLYEQYF

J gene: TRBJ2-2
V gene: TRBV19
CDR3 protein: CASSIGVAGNTGELFF